One sample yielded the 22 T cell receptor beta chains listed below, sequenced in a study of blood T cells in healthy people across ages. For the second PCR, which ran for roughly 6 to 12 cycles, a sample-barcoded 5' primer and a J-beta primer mix were used. TCRdb passed the 5' RACE reads through MiXCR, listing each CDR3 protein once. Among about 1.8 million distinct CDR3 sequences listed, about 50% were seen once. The sample taken for sequencing was blood. All receptors come from a woman aged 40 to 55 in good health.

The table lists this clonotype with a count of one. J is TRBJ2-5 and V is TRBV9, with D hard to call. Germline V CDR1 and CDR2: SGDLS, YYNGEE. Trimming stripped 3 bases from V and 4 bases from J, with 10 bases between. The CDR3 runs 13 residues. The CDR3 region is CASSAGPSETQYF. CDR3 DNA: TGTGCCAGCAGCGCCGGTCCCTCAGAGACCCAGTACTTC.

The chain carries TRBV9 and TRBJ1-2; 8 nucleotides agree with TRBD1. V shed 0 bases and J 2 bases; nucleotides not matched to a gene: 6. Germline assignment: CDR1 SGDLS and CDR2 YYNGEE. This CDR3 contains 16 residues. CDR3 in DNA: TGTGCCAGCAGCGTAGCGGACAGGGAGAGGAACTATGGCTACACCTTC. It yields the protein CASSVADRERNYGYTF.

This clonotype was found a few times. The chain combines TRBV28 with TRBJ2-4, with D perhaps given as TRBD1 or TRBD2 (5 bases each). The DNA end is more similar to TRBJ2-7, so the J call may be wrong. The CDR3 contains 16 residues. The germline gives CDR1 MDHEN, CDR2 SYDVKM. The CDR3 nucleotides are TGTGCCAGTACCCGGGGACCGCTTTTTTCCCCCTACGAGCAGTACTTC. Translated: CASTRGPLFSPYEQYF.

The chain couples TRBV6-6 to TRBJ1-5; D is undetermined. This CDR3 spans 16 amino acids. V lost 4 bases and J lost 0, with 13 bases in between. CDR1 and CDR2 (germline): MNHNY, SVGAGI (reference sequence). The CDR3 sequence is CASSSKGPYSNQPQHF. DNA of the CDR3: TGTGCCAGCAGTTCAAAAGGGCCTTATAGCAATCAGCCCCAGCATTTT.

V gene TRBV15 combines with J gene TRBJ2-6; maybe TRBD1 (6 bases). The CDR3 contains 14 residues. Trimming stripped 10 bases from V and 0 bases from J, with 10 bases between. The V gene's germline CDR1 is LNHNV and CDR2 YYDKDF (reference sequence). The CDR3 sequence is CASGQPSGANVLTF. CDR3 coding DNA: TGTGCCAGCGGACAGCCCTCTGGGGCCAACGTCCTGACTTTC.

On this clonotype: No conserved phenylalanine or tryptophan is present at the end of the CDR3, so a read error is the likely explanation. The chain is built from TRBV6-5 and TRBJ2-1, with 11 bases lining up with TRBD1. V shed 4 bases, J shed 6 bases, and the junction held 8 bases outside the gene matches. From germline, CDR1 is MNHEY and CDR2 SVGAGI. This CDR3 is 16 amino acids long. This CDR3 is CASSSLWGTGGNEQFL. The CDR3 region has the DNA TGTGCCAGCAGTTCTCTGTGGGGGACAGGGGGCAATGAGCAGTTCCTC.

Written as DNA, the CDR3 is TGTGCCAGCAGTTATTACGGCGACGAGCAGTACTTC. Its translation is CASSYYGDEQYF. V gene TRBV6-2 or TRBV6-3 combines with J gene TRBJ2-7; D gene uncertain. There are 12 residues in the CDR3. V lost 3 bases, J lost 5 bases, and 8 bases lay in between. CDR1 and CDR2 from the germline V gene are MNHEY and SVGEGT.

This clonotype was picked up a small number of times. The chain couples TRBV7-2 to TRBJ2-3; 10 nucleotides match TRBD2. CDR1 and CDR2 (germline): SGHTA, FQGNSA. The CDR3 spans 16 residues. The J segment lost 6 bases and the V segment lost 3 bases, leaving 9 bases of the junction unmatched. CDR3 DNA: TGTGCCAGCAGCTTCCCCAGCGGGGGGGCTGGTGATACGCAGTATTTT. It is translated as CASSFPSGGAGDTQYF.

This chain joins TRBV19 and TRBJ2-7; D possibly corresponds to TRBD1 (5 bases). The CDR3 runs to 13 residues. Germline CDR1 is LNHDA and CDR2 is SQIVND (reference sequence). V was cut by 4 bases and J by 2 bases, with 9 bases left in between. The chain's CDR3 is CASSKGFTYEQYF. CDR3 nucleotide sequence: TGTGCCAGTAGTAAGGGGTTCACCTACGAGCAGTACTTC.

The chain recombines TRBV6-2 or TRBV6-3 with TRBJ2-7, with 8 bases fitting TRBD2. The length of the CDR3 is 13 residues. V was clipped by 8 bases and J by 3 bases; unmatched bases: 6. The germline V gene encodes CDR1 MNHEY and CDR2 SVGEGT. The CDR3 DNA is TGTGCCAGCCTTAGCGGGGTTCACTACGAGCAGTACTTC. Translated, it gives CASLSGVHYEQYF.

With regard to this clonotype: The conserved final phenylalanine or tryptophan is absent from the CDR3, which likely points to a read error. This chain links TRBV6-2 or TRBV6-3 with TRBJ2-7; D ambiguous. In germline, CDR1 is MNHEY, CDR2 SVGEGT. CDR3 length equals 12 residues. V was trimmed by 9 bases and J by 2 bases, leaving 11 bases between them. CDR3 coding DNA: TGTGCCAGTCGAGTGAGCGCCTACGAGCAGTACTAC. Amino acid sequence: CASRVSAYEQYY.

The CDR3: CASSRSGTVIYEQYF. CDR3 bases: TGTGCCAGCAGTCGCTCCGGGACGGTAATCTACGAGCAGTACTTC. The chain uses TRBV6-5 and TRBJ2-7, with D perhaps TRBD1 or TRBD2 (5 bases each). CDR1 and CDR2 (germline): MNHEY, SVGAGI. This CDR3 is 15 amino acids long. With 5 bases removed from V and 3 bases from J, the gap between germline ends came to 17 bases.

This clonotype was found once. The V call is TRBV27, the J call TRBJ2-3; perhaps TRBD2 as D (6 bases). CDR1 MNHEY and CDR2 SMNVEV come from the germline V gene (reference sequence). With 5 bases removed from V and 2 bases from J, the gap between germline ends came to 17 bases. The CDR3 extends over 16 amino acids. The CDR3, as DNA: TGTGCCAGCAGTCACTCGATGGGGGAGGCCACAGATACGCAGTATTTT. This gives the protein CASSHSMGEATDTQYF.

V and J are TRBV20-1 and TRBJ1-5, with a weak D call TRBD1 (5 bases). The CDR3 runs 14 residues. Germline-derived CDR1 and CDR2 are DFQATT and SNEGSKA (reference sequence). Trimming shortened V by 3 bases and J by 3 bases, and 12 bases separated the two germline ends. CDR3 amino acids: CSARSLTVNQPQHF. The DNA of the CDR3 is TGCAGTGCTAGGAGCCTGACAGTCAATCAGCCCCAGCATTTT.

This clonotype has only a few counts. The J gene is TRBJ2-7, the V gene TRBV10-3, with 7 bases that match TRBD1. V lost 8 bases to trimming and J lost 0 bases; unmatched junction nucleotides: 7. The CDR3 has 14 residues. Germline V lookup: CDR1 ENHRY, CDR2 SYGVKD. The CDR3 region is CAISQTGNSYEQYF. CDR3 DNA sequence: TGTGCCATCTCACAGACAGGGAACTCCTACGAGCAGTACTTC.

The chain carries TRBV3-1 and TRBJ2-3, with a tentative D call TRBD1 (6 bases). Trimming took off 0 bases at V and 4 bases at J, with 11 bases between the two ends. This CDR3 has 15 amino acids. Germline assignment: CDR1 LGHDT and CDR2 YNNKEL (reference sequence). CDR3 sequence reads: CASSQDLQGADTQYF. In DNA, the CDR3 is TGTGCCAGCAGCCAAGATTTACAGGGTGCAGATACGCAGTATTTT.

The chain is built from TRBV4-2 and TRBJ2-1; a possible D gene is TRBD2 (5 bases). The CDR3 has 14 residues. V lost 0 bases and J lost 7, with 10 bases in between. Per germline, CDR1 LGHNA and CDR2 YNFKEQ. CDR3 in amino acids: CASSQEVRGNEQFF. In nucleotides, the CDR3 is TGTGCCAGCAGCCAAGAGGTCCGGGGTAATGAGCAGTTCTTC.

This clonotype was counted many times. The chain combines TRBV12-3 or TRBV12-4 with TRBJ2-7, with TRBD2 as a possible D gene (7 bases). This CDR3 contains 13 residues. Between the trimmed V and J ends, which lost 6 bases and 6 bases, there was a span of 15 bases. CDR3 DNA sequence: TGTGCCAGCAGATCCGGGGGGCAGTTCGAGCAGTACTTC. Translated: CASRSGGQFEQYF.

This clonotype was picked up many times. The J gene is TRBJ2-5, the V gene TRBV29-1, with D uncertain. The V gene's germline CDR1 is SQVTM and CDR2 ANQGSEA. CDR3 length: 12 amino acids. The V gene lost 8 bases and the J gene lost 7 bases, with 17 bases spanning the gap. The CDR3 bases are TGCAGCATTGTGCGGACCGCCGGGACCCAGTACTTC. This encodes CSIVRTAGTQYF.

This clonotype was recorded a few times. The rearrangement links TRBV20-1 to TRBJ1-2, with 7 bases fitting TRBD1. This CDR3 is built from 13 residues. Germline CDR1 and CDR2: DFQATT and SNEGSKA (reference sequence). V was clipped by 6 bases and J by 8 bases; unmatched bases: 12. The CDR3 bases are TGCAGTGCCGAGGCTGACAGGGTCTTAGGCTACACCTTC. Its protein is CSAEADRVLGYTF.

This clonotype came up a few times. The chain has TRBV6-2 or TRBV6-3 and TRBJ2-7, with D tentatively TRBD1 (6 bases). Germline values: CDR1 MNHEY, CDR2 SVGEGT. V lost 6 bases and J 1 base, leaving 13 bases between the germline ends. The CDR3 extends over 14 amino acids. The CDR3 here is CASSLPTGSYEQYF. CDR3 nucleotides: TGTGCCAGCAGCTTACCCACAGGGTCCTACGAGCAGTACTTC.

CDR3 nucleotide sequence: TGTGCCAGCAACACCCGGGAGGGTTTGGGCAATGAGCAGTTCTTC. The encoded protein is CASNTREGLGNEQFF. The rearrangement links TRBV2 to TRBJ2-1; 8 bases agree with TRBD2. Germline V gene lookup returns CDR1 SNHLY and CDR2 FYNNEI. The CDR3 loop spans 15 amino acids. Trimming took 7 bases from V and 6 from J; bases not matched to a gene: 11. Based on the CDR3 plus reference TRBV2 and TRBJ2-1, the full variable domain is EPEVTQTPSHQVTQMGQEVILRCVPISNHLYFYWYRQILGQKVEFLVSFYNNEISEKSEIFDDQFSVERPDGSNFTLKIRSTKLEDSAMYFCASNTREGLGNEQFFGPGTRLTVL.